This TCR beta chain was obtained from a study of blood T cells in healthy people across ages. General study results and limits: Among long-lived donors, naive CD4+ cells were more numerous and diversity higher than in aged donors. Observed TCR beta diversity per million T cells went down as age went up. This fall followed a roughly linear course with age.

It was with a sample-barcoded 5' primer and a J-beta primer mix that a second PCR of about 7 to 12 cycles was run. TCRdb itself ran the 5' RACE reads through MiXCR, one entry per CDR3 protein. The table lists 920,000 or so distinct CDR3 sequences, 35% to 50% of them singletons. The CDR3 contains 14 residues. Deletions cut 5 bases from V and 2 bases from J, with 13 bases between. The germline V gene has CDR1 SEHNR and CDR2 FQNEAQ (reference sequence). This clonotype was found a few times. Its antigen remains unknown. This chain links TRBV7-9 with TRBJ2-7; D unresolved. The sequenced sample consisted of blood. This receptor was taken from a woman aged 55-69 years in good health. DNA of the CDR3: TGTGCCAGCAGCGCCCTAAGGGCCCCCTACGAGCAGTACTTC. Translation gives CASSALRAPYEQYF.